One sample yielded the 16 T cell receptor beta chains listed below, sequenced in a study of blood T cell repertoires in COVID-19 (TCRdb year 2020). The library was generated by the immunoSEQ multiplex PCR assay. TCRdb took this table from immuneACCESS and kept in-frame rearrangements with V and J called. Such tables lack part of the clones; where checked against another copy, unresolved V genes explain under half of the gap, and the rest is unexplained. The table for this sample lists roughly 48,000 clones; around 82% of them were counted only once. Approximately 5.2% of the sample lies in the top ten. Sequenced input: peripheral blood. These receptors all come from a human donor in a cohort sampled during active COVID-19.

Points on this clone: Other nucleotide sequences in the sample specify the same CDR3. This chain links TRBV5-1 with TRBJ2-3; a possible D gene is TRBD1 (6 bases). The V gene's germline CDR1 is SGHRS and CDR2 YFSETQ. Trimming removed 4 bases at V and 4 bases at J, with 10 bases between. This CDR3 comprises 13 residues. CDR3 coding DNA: TGCGCCAGCAGCCCTGCAGGGGCAGATACGCAGTATTTT. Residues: CASSPAGADTQYF.

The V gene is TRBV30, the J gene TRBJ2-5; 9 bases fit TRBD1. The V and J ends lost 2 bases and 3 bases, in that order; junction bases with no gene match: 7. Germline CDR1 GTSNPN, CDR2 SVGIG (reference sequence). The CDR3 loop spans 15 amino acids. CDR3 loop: CAWSIFRQGEETQYF. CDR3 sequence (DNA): TGTGCCTGGAGTATATTTCGACAGGGGGAAGAGACCCAGTACTTC.

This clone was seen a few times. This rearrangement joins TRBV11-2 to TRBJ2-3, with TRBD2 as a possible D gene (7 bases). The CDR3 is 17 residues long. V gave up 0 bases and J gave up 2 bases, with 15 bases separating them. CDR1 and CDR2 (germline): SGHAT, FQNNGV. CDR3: CASSLDSSGGLTDTQYF. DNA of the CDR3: TGTGCCAGCAGCTTAGATTCCTCGGGGGGCCTCACAGATACGCAGTATTTT.

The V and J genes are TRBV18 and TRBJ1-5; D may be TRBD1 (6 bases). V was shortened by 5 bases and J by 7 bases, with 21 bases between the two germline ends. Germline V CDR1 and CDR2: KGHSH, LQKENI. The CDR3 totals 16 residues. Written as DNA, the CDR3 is TGTGCCAGCTCATATACAGGGAAAGCGTTGAGCCAGCCCCAGCATTTT. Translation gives CASSYTGKALSQPQHF.

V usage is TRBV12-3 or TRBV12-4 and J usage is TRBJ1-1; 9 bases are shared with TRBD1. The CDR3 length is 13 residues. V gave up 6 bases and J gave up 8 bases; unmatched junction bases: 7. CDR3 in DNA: TGTGCCAGCAGGATACAGGGGGCTAAGGAAGCTTTCTTT. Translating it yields CASRIQGAKEAFF.

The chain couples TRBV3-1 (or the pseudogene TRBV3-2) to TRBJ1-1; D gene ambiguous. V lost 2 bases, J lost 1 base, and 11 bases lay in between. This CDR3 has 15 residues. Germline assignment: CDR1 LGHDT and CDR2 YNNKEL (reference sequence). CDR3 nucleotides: TGTGCCAGCAGCCAACGAGGGTTCCCGAACACTGAAGCTTTCTTT. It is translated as CASSQRGFPNTEAFF.

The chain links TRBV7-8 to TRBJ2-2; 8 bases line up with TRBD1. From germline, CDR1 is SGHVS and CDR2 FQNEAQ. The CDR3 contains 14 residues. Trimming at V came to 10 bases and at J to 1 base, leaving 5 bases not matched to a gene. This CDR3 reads CATGGTGNTGELFF. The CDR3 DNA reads TGTGCCACTGGGGGGACAGGGAACACCGGGGAGCTGTTTTTT.

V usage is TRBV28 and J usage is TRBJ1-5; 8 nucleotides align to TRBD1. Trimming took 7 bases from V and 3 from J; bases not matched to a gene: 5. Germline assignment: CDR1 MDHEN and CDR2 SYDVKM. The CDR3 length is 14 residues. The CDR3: CASNWDRHNQPQHF. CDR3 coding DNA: TGTGCCAGCAATTGGGACAGGCACAATCAGCCCCAGCATTTT. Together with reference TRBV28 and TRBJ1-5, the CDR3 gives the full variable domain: DVKVTQSSRYLVKRTGEKVFLECVQDMDHENMFWYRQDPGLGLRLIYFSYDVKMKEKGDIPEGYSVSREKKERFSLILESASTNQTSMYLCASNWDRHNQPQHFGDGTRLSIL.

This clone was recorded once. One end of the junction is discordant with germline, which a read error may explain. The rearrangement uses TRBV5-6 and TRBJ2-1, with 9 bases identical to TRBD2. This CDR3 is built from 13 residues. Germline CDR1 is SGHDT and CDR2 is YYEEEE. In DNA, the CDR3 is TGTGCCAGCAGCTTTGCGCGGGGGGGCCTAGGTATCTTC. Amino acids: CASSFARGGLGIF.

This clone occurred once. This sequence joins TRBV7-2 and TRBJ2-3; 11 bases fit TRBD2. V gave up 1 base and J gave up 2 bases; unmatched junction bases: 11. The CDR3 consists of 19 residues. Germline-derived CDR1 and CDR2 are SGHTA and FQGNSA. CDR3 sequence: CASSLGGLAAGPLTDTQYF. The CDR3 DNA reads TGTGCCAGCAGCTTAGGGGGACTAGCGGCGGGCCCCCTCACAGATACGCAGTATTTT. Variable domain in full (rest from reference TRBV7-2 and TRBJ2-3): GAGVSQSPSNKVTEKGKDVELRCDPISGHTALYWYRQSLGQGLEFLIYFQGNSAPDKSGLPSDRFSAERTGGSVSTLTIQRTQQEDSAVYLCASSLGGLAAGPLTDTQYFGPGTRLTVL.

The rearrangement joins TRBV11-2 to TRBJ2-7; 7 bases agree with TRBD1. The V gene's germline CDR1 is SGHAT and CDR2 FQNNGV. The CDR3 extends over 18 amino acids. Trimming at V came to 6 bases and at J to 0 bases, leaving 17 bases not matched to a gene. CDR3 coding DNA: TGTGCCAGCAGGTTTTTGGGGAACTGGGACAGTCGCTCCTACGAGCAGTACTTC. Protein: CASRFLGNWDSRSYEQYF.

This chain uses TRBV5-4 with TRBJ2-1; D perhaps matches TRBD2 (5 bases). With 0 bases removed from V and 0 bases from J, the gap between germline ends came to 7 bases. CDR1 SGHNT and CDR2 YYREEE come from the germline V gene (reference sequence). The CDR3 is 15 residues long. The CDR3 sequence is CASSLAGSSYNEQFF. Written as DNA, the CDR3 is TGTGCCAGCAGCTTGGCGGGGAGCTCCTACAATGAGCAGTTCTTC. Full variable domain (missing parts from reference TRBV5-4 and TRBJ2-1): ETGVTQSPTHLIKTRGQQVTLRCSSQSGHNTVSWYQQALGQGPQFIFQYYREEENGRGNFPPRFSGLQFPNYSSELNVNALELDDSALYLCASSLAGSSYNEQFFGPGTRLTVL.

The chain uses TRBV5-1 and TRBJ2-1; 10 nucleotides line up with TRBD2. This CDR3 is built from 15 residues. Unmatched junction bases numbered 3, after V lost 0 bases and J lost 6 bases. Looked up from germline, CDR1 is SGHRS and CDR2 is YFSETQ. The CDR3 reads CASSLALAGVNEQFF. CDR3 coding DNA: TGCGCCAGCAGCTTGGCTCTAGCGGGGGTCAATGAGCAGTTCTTC.

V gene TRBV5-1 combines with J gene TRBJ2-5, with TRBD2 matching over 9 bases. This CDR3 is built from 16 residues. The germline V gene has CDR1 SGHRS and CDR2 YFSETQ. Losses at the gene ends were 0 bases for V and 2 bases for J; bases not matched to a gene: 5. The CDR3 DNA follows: TGCGCCAGCAGCTTGGCCCCTAGCGGGAAACAAGAGACCCAGTACTTC. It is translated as CASSLAPSGKQETQYF.

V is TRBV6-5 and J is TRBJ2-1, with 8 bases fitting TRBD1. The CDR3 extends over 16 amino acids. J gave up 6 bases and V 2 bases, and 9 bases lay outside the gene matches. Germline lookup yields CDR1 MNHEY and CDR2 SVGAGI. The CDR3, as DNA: TGTGCCAGCAGTTACCTCGCGACAGGGGAATTCAATGAGCAGTTCTTC. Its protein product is CASSYLATGEFNEQFF.

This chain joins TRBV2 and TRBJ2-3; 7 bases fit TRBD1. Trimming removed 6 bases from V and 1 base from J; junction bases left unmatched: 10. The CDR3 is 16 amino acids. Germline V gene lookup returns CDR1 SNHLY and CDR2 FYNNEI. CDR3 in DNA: TGTGCCAGCAGGCGCAGCCGGGACAGAGGCACAGATACGCAGTATTTT. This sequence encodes CASRRSRDRGTDTQYF.